The next 4 T cell receptor beta chains were all read from a single sample in a study of tumour-infiltrating T cells in Burkitt lymphoma. Data came from immunoSEQ multiplex PCR; TCRdb stores just in-frame clones and leaves some out. The table records over a thousand clones, around 18% of them present only once. The sample consisted of tumor tissue. These TCRs come from a human donor with Burkitt lymphoma.

The chain recombines TRBV5-6 with TRBJ2-7; the D is unclear. CDR1 and CDR2 (germline): SGHDT, YYEEEE. The CDR3 is made up of 14 amino acids. Trimming removed 0 bases from V and 4 bases from J, with 11 bases in between. CDR3 coding DNA: TGTGCCAGCAGCTTGGGGGGTTCGGTATACGAGCAGTACTTC. This encodes CASSLGGSVYEQYF.

By share, this clone ranks as large. The chain couples TRBV7-6 to TRBJ1-6; D call uncertain. Between the trimmed V and J ends, which lost 1 base and 9 bases, there was a span of 10 bases. CDR1 and CDR2 (germline): SGHVS, FNYEAQ. The CDR3 loop spans 14 amino acids. CDR3 loop: CASSLGEPGSPLHF. CDR3 in DNA: TGTGCCAGCAGCTTAGGAGAACCGGGTTCACCCCTCCACTTT.

This clone was detected a few times. At the DNA level, this CDR3 is encoded by other sequences in the same sample as well. The chain has TRBV27 and TRBJ1-2; TRBD1 is a possible D gene (5 bases). CDR1 is MNHEY and CDR2 is SMNVEV in the germline V gene (reference sequence). This CDR3 spans 14 amino acids. Trimming removed 0 bases at V and 2 bases at J, with 7 bases between. The CDR3, as DNA: TGTGCCAGCAGTTTATCGGGGGGGAACTATGGCTACACCTTC. This translates into CASSLSGGNYGYTF.

The V call is TRBV15, the J call TRBJ2-5; possible D gene TRBD2, 6 bases. Germline CDR1 and CDR2: LNHNV and YYDKDF (reference sequence). V dropped 5 bases and J dropped 2 bases, with 12 bases sitting between them. The CDR3 is 14 amino acids. Here the CDR3 DNA reads TGTGCCACCAGCTCCTGGGGGGTGCAAGAGACCCAGTACTTC. Its protein is CATSSWGVQETQYF.